This is a list of T cell receptor beta chains from one sample in a study of vaccination effects on CD4 cells after COVID-19. TCRdb keeps only in-frame clones here, not all; method: immunoSEQ multiplex PCR. The sample records fewer than 60,000 clones, 65% to 80% being singletons. Antigens of these TCRs are unknown. Sequenced here: CD4+ T cells from PBMCs cultured with HIV peptides, sampled before COVID-19 vaccination. The receptors stem from a human donor who had a prior SARS-CoV-2 infection. Both conserved end residues are part of each CDR3. D genes are given only for firm matches. Size values are once, few and many counts, or a class for expanded clones, and some rows have none.

TRBD1	TRBV5-1	-	TRBJ2-4	CASSSTDRAGNIQYF	TGCGCCAGCAGCTCGACCGACAGGGCGGGAAACATTCAGTACTTC
-	TRBV6-2/TRBV6-3	-	TRBJ1-1	CASSGWDTEAFF	TGTGCCAGCAGCGGGTGGGACACTGAAGCTTTCTTT
TRBD1	TRBV7-8	-	TRBJ1-2	CASSLGGGTGTGGYTF	TGTGCCAGCAGCTTAGGTGGTGGGACAGGGACGGGCGGCTACACCTTC
TRBD1	TRBV7-3	-	TRBJ1-2	CASSPPGQGIYGYTF	TGTGCCAGCAGCCCTCCGGGACAGGGGATCTATGGCTACACCTTC
TRBD1	TRBV6-1	-	TRBJ1-6	CASSEWDRVSPLHF	TGTGCCAGCAGTGAATGGGACAGGGTTTCACCCCTCCACTTT
-	TRBV7-8	few	TRBJ1-1	CASSLALTGRRKVDTEAFF	TGTGCCAGCAGCTTAGCCCTCACGGGCCGTCGGAAGGTGGACACTGAAGCTTTCTTT
-	TRBV7-9	-	TRBJ1-3	CASSPEVGPIYF	TGTGCCAGCAGCCCCGAGGTGGGCCCCATATATTTT
TRBD1	TRBV9	-	TRBJ1-2	CASSETGAAGYTF	TGTGCCAGCAGCGAAACAGGGGCCGCTGGCTACACCTTC
TRBD1	TRBV9	-	TRBJ1-4	CASSVASGGATNEKLFF	TGTGCCAGCAGCGTAGCTTCAGGGGGCGCGACTAATGAAAAACTGTTTTTT
-	TRBV11-3	-	TRBJ2-7	CASSLAGPREQYF	TGTGCCAGCAGCTTAGCTGGGCCACGCGAGCAGTACTTC
-	TRBV9	medium-sized	TRBJ1-6	CASSPGALSSPLHF	TGTGCCAGCAGCCCCGGGGCCCTCAGTTCACCCCTCCACTTT
-	TRBV27	-	TRBJ1-1	CASSLIAPGFGQNTEAFF	TGTGCCAGCAGTCTCATTGCTCCCGGTTTTGGGCAGAACACTGAAGCTTTCTTT
-	TRBV5-1	-	TRBJ2-2	CASSSGPNTGELFF	TGCGCCAGCAGCTCTGGGCCGAACACCGGGGAGCTGTTTTTT
TRBD1	TRBV6-1	-	TRBJ2-2	CASSEVTGDTGELFF	TGTGCCAGCAGTGAAGTTACAGGGGACACCGGGGAGCTGTTTTTT
-	TRBV2	-	TRBJ2-3	CASGRESTQYF	TGTGCCAGCGGTAGGGAGTCAACGCAGTATTTT
TRBD2	TRBV9	-	TRBJ2-3	CASSVVASGYTDTQYF	TGTGCCAGCAGCGTAGTGGCTAGCGGATACACAGATACGCAGTATTTT
TRBD2	TRBV7-2	once	TRBJ2-1	CASSNSASGRTNEQFF	TGTGCCAGCAGCAATTCCGCTAGCGGGAGGACCAATGAGCAGTTCTTC
-	TRBV11-2	once	TRBJ2-3	CASSQGAAPGMDTQYF	TGTGCCAGCAGCCAAGGCGCGGCCCCGGGGATGGATACGCAGTATTTT
-	TRBV14	-	TRBJ1-1	CASSLDPLNTEAFF	TGTGCCAGCAGCCTTGACCCTTTGAACACTGAAGCTTTCTTT
TRBD1	TRBV2	-	TRBJ2-3	CASSRRGYVSDTQYF	TGTGCCAGCAGTCGCAGGGGGTATGTGTCAGATACGCAGTATTTT
TRBD2	TRBV9	-	TRBJ2-1	CASSPGLAVDNEQFF	TGTGCCTCCAGCCCGGGACTAGCGGTTGACAATGAGCAGTTCTTC
-	TRBV30	-	TRBJ1-1	CAWSGSRNTEAFF	TGTGCCTGGAGTGGGAGCCGAAACACTGAAGCTTTCTTT
-	TRBV6-5	-	TRBJ1-4	CASRQGTTNEKLFF	TGTGCCAGCAGACAGGGAACAACTAATGAAAAACTGTTTTTT
-	TRBV9	-	TRBJ2-1	CASSVYPTRGGNEQFF	TGTGCCAGCAGCGTATACCCGACTAGAGGTGGGAATGAGCAGTTCTTC
-	TRBV4-3	few	TRBJ2-1	CASSQGERLASNEQFF	TGCGCCAGCAGCCAAGGGGAGAGGCTAGCGAGCAATGAGCAGTTCTTC
-	TRBV13	-	TRBJ2-7	CASTIFSANYEQYF	TGTGCCAGCACCATCTTTAGCGCCAACTACGAGCAGTACTTC
TRBD1	TRBV5-4	-	TRBJ1-5	CASSDGTGGNQPQHF	TGTGCCAGCAGCGACGGGACAGGGGGCAATCAGCCCCAGCATTTT
-	TRBV7-2	-	TRBJ2-7	CASSSAFSSYEQYF	TGTGCCAGCAGCTCGGCATTTAGCTCCTACGAGCAGTACTTC
-	TRBV2	-	TRBJ1-2	CASSEARAGYTF	TGTGCCAGCAGTGAAGCGAGGGCTGGCTACACCTTC
TRBD1	TRBV14	-	TRBJ2-1	CASSPVLGQGSHEQFF	TGTGCCAGCAGCCCGGTATTGGGACAGGGTTCTCATGAGCAGTTCTTC
TRBD2	TRBV7-2	few	TRBJ2-7	CASSLTSGAYSYEQYF	TGTGCCAGCAGCTTAACCAGCGGGGCTTACTCCTACGAGCAGTACTTC
-	TRBV20-1	few	TRBJ2-6	CSAIEGSSGANVLTF	TGCAGTGCTATTGAGGGAAGCTCTGGGGCCAACGTCCTGACTTTC
TRBD2	TRBV23-1	-	TRBJ2-3	CASSQSGLAGGYLTIDTQYF	TGCGCCAGCAGTCAATCGGGGCTAGCGGGGGGGTACCTCACAATCGATACGCAGTATTTT
-	TRBV29-1	few	TRBJ2-7	CSARKLGSYEQYF	TGCAGCGCCCGGAAATTGGGGTCCTACGAGCAGTACTTC
-	TRBV2	-	TRBJ2-5	CASSTSAGKTQYF	TGTGCCAGCAGTACCTCGGCCGGGAAGACCCAGTACTTC
-	TRBV30	-	TRBJ2-7	CAWSSGVVGVSEQYF	TGTGCCTGGAGTTCCGGGGTAGTCGGAGTATCCGAGCAGTACTTC
-	TRBV5-1	once	TRBJ1-4	CASSLGNRGEKLFF	TGCGCCAGCAGCTTGGGGAACAGAGGAGAAAAACTGTTTTTT
-	TRBV15	-	TRBJ1-2	CATSSRTDGYTF	TGTGCCACCAGCAGCAGGACGGATGGCTACACCTTC
-	TRBV6-2/TRBV6-3	-	TRBJ2-5	CASSWYEGWYETQYF	TGTGCCAGCAGCTGGTACGAAGGATGGTATGAGACCCAGTACTTC
TRBD2	TRBV7-6	-	TRBJ2-7	CASSLFPGLAGVGEQYF	TGTGCCAGCAGCTTATTCCCGGGACTAGCGGGAGTGGGAGAGCAGTACTTC
TRBD2	TRBV5-4	-	TRBJ2-7	CASSEETSGRSYEQYF	TGTGCCAGCAGCGAAGAGACTAGCGGGAGATCGTACGAGCAGTACTTC
-	TRBV19	-	TRBJ2-5	CASSLRGTETQYF	TGTGCCAGTAGTTTGAGGGGCACAGAGACCCAGTACTTC
-	TRBV5-1	-	TRBJ1-1	CASSLGPGRSEAFF	TGCGCCAGCAGCTTGGGGCCCGGCAGGTCTGAAGCTTTCTTT
TRBD2	TRBV7-8	-	TRBJ2-3	CASSKGLAGFRADTQYF	TGTGCCAGCAGCAAGGGACTAGCGGGATTTCGGGCAGATACGCAGTATTTT
-	TRBV5-6	-	TRBJ2-3	CASSLAGSGSGDTQYF	TGTGCCAGCAGCTTGGCCGGGTCAGGGTCGGGAGATACGCAGTATTTT
-	TRBV9	-	TRBJ1-1	CASSVDGGTMNTEAFF	TGTGCCAGCAGCGTAGATGGGGGAACAATGAACACTGAAGCTTTCTTT
-	TRBV7-2	-	TRBJ2-1	CASRLKGLSSYNEQFF	TGTGCCAGCAGGTTAAAAGGACTCAGCTCCTACAATGAGCAGTTCTTC
-	TRBV30	-	TRBJ1-1	CACGGRGANTEAFF	TGTGCCTGCGGGGGCCGAGGGGCGAACACTGAAGCTTTCTTT
-	TRBV5-4	-	TRBJ2-2	CASSSEVANTGELFF	TGTGCCAGCAGCTCGGAAGTCGCGAACACCGGGGAGCTGTTTTTT
TRBD1	TRBV9	-	TRBJ2-7	CASSVSVGQGAGEQYF	TGTGCCAGCAGCGTCTCCGTCGGACAGGGGGCTGGCGAGCAGTACTTC
TRBD1	TRBV5-1	once	TRBJ1-1	CASSSLGQGYTEAFF	TGCGCCAGCAGCTCTCTTGGACAGGGGTACACTGAAGCTTTCTTT
TRBD2	TRBV19	few	TRBJ2-7	CASSNVAGGLEQYF	TGTGCCAGTAGTAATGTTGCGGGAGGGTTAGAGCAGTACTTC
-	TRBV11-2	-	TRBJ1-6	CAVNSDYNSPLHF	TGTGCCGTAAACAGTGACTATAATTCACCCCTCCACTTT
-	TRBV19	-	TRBJ1-1	CASIGETEAFF	TGTGCCAGTATCGGGGAGACAGAAGCTTTCTTT
TRBD2	TRBV2	-	TRBJ2-5	CASSFVSGGSETQYF	TGTGCCAGCAGCTTCGTAAGCGGGGGGTCAGAGACCCAGTACTTC
-	TRBV7-2	-	TRBJ2-6	CASSLGNAGANVLTF	TGTGCCAGCAGCCTCGGAAACGCTGGGGCCAACGTCCTGACTTTC
TRBD1	TRBV7-8	few	TRBJ2-2	CASSLDPDRVNTGELFF	TGTGCCAGCAGCTTAGATCCGGACAGGGTGAACACCGGGGAGCTGTTTTTT